Presented here are 31 T cell receptor beta chains from one specimen sequenced in a study of blood T cell repertoires in COVID-19. The assay was immunoSEQ multiplex PCR, and TCRdb's table has in-frame clones only and misses some. The sample has 200,000 to 300,000 clones, around nine tenths seen once. Sequencing used PBMCs or T cells enriched from blood (not recorded which). The receptor source for this set is a woman in her 30s who had recovered from COVID-19.

CDR3 sequence (DNA): TGTGCCAGCAGCCGACAGAACCAAGAGACCCAGTACTTC. Amino acid sequence: CASSRQNQETQYF. The chain couples TRBV7-9 to TRBJ2-5, with D possibly TRBD1 on 5 matching bases. V lost 5 bases and J lost 0, with 7 bases in between. Per the germline V gene, CDR1 is SEHNR and CDR2 is FQNEAQ (reference sequence). This CDR3 spans 13 amino acids.

V and J are TRBV27 and TRBJ1-5; D not resolved. There are 21 residues in the CDR3. Trimming left V 2 bases short and J 3 bases short, with 29 bases between. From germline, CDR1 is MNHEY and CDR2 SMNVEV (reference sequence). The CDR3: CASSLRYVGRQSSLNNQPQHF. The CDR3 region has the DNA TGTGCCAGCAGTTTACGGTATGTAGGCAGACAATCATCTCTTAACAATCAGCCCCAGCATTTT.

The rearrangement uses TRBV11-3 and TRBJ2-1; possible D gene TRBD1, 6 bases. CDR3 length: 14 residues. With 5 bases removed from V and 3 bases from J, the gap between germline ends came to 11 bases. Germline lookup yields CDR1 SGHNT and CDR2 YENEEA. The CDR3 protein is CASSTGQGYNEQFF. The DNA for the CDR3 is TGTGCCAGCAGCACAGGGCAGGGCTACAATGAGCAGTTCTTC.

The chain recombines TRBV18 with TRBJ1-2; D might be TRBD1 (5 bases). This CDR3 has 14 amino acids. V lost 2 bases and J 2 bases, leaving 9 bases between the germline ends. The germline CDR1 and CDR2 sequences are KGHSH and LQKENI. The CDR3 loop reads CASSPAQGNYGYTF. CDR3 sequence (DNA): TGTGCCAGCTCACCAGCCCAGGGCAACTATGGCTACACCTTC.

This chain connects TRBV19 to TRBJ1-1, with D possibly being TRBD1 (5 bases). V dropped 6 bases and J dropped 6 bases, with 14 bases sitting between them. CDR3 length: 13 amino acids. Germline CDR1 LNHDA, CDR2 SQIVND (reference sequence). CDR3 in DNA: TGTGCCAGTAGGCAACCCCCGGGGGCTGAAGCTTTCTTT. The encoded protein is CASRQPPGAEAFF.

The V and J genes are TRBV11-2 and TRBJ2-5; D not certain. Germline CDR1 SGHAT, CDR2 FQNNGV. V dropped 1 base and J dropped 1 base, with 10 bases sitting between them. This CDR3 spans 15 amino acids. CDR3 residues: CASSLGTVSQETQYF. For the CDR3, the DNA is TGTGCCAGCAGCTTAGGAACAGTATCCCAAGAGACCCAGTACTTC.

This clone was found once. CDR3 DNA: TGTGCCTGGAGTGTATCAGGGGGCGTCACTGAAGCTTTCTTT. This translates into CAWSVSGGVTEAFF. J is TRBJ1-1 and V is TRBV30, with TRBD1 matching over 8 bases. This CDR3 has 14 residues. The junction had 4 bases not matched to a gene; V was cut back by 0 bases and J by 4 bases. Germline values: CDR1 GTSNPN, CDR2 SVGIG (reference sequence).

This clone was picked up a small number of times. This sequence joins TRBV4-2 and TRBJ1-1, with TRBD1 matching over 8 bases. This CDR3 has 16 amino acids. CDR1 and CDR2 (germline): LGHNA, YNFKEQ. V lost 1 base, J lost 4 bases, and 8 bases stayed unmatched. CDR3 loop: CASSQGLDRGATEAFF. In DNA form, the CDR3 reads TGTGCCAGCAGCCAAGGGCTTGACAGGGGTGCCACTGAAGCTTTCTTT.

The count of this clone is one. The genes are TRBV2 and TRBJ1-1; 11 positions match TRBD1. Germline V gene data show CDR1 as SNHLY and CDR2 as FYNNEI. This CDR3 has 15 residues. The trim removed 5 bases at V and 2 bases at J, leaving 4 bases unmatched. The CDR3 is CASSPGTGGNTEAFF. The CDR3 region has the DNA TGTGCCAGCAGTCCCGGGACAGGGGGTAACACTGAAGCTTTCTTT.

The CDR3 protein is CASSESLSGTEPYEQYF. In DNA form, the CDR3 reads TGCGCCAGCAGCGAGTCACTCTCCGGGACAGAGCCCTACGAGCAGTACTTC. The rearrangement uses TRBV5-1 and TRBJ2-7; TRBD1 matches 7 bases. CDR3 length: 17 amino acids. From germline, CDR1 is SGHRS and CDR2 YFSETQ. V shed 4 bases, J shed 2 bases, and the junction held 15 bases outside the gene matches.

This chain uses TRBV18 with TRBJ1-5, with D perhaps matching TRBD1 (6 bases). There are 14 residues in the CDR3. Trimming took off 2 bases at V and 4 bases at J, with 9 bases between the two ends. Germline CDR1 is KGHSH and CDR2 is LQKENI. CDR3 amino acids: CASSPGDTNQPQHF. As DNA, the CDR3 is TGTGCCAGCTCACCAGGGGACACAAATCAGCCCCAGCATTTT. Based on the CDR3 plus reference TRBV18 and TRBJ1-5, the full variable domain is NAGVMQNPRHLVRRRGQEARLRCSPMKGHSHVYWYRQLPEEGLKFMVYLQKENIIDESGMPKERFSAEFPKEGPSILRIQQVVRGDSAAYFCASSPGDTNQPQHFGDGTRLSIL.

This clone came up once. The V and J genes are TRBV27 and TRBJ2-7, with a possible D match to TRBD2 (6 bases). The CDR3 sequence is 14 residues long. CDR1 and CDR2 from the germline V gene are MNHEY and SMNVEV (reference sequence). V lost 0 bases, J lost 7 bases, and 13 bases lay in between. For the CDR3, the DNA is TGTGCCAGCAGTTTATCTCGGGCGGCGGGGGAGCAGTACTTC. Protein product: CASSLSRAAGEQYF.

The gene calls are TRBV6-5 and TRBJ1-2; the D is unclear. This CDR3 is built from 12 residues. Trimming took 7 bases from V and 4 from J, leaving 10 bases between them. Germline CDR1 is MNHEY and CDR2 is SVGAGI. The CDR3 reads CASKAGSYGYTF. In nucleotides, the CDR3 is TGTGCCAGCAAGGCAGGATCCTATGGCTACACCTTC.

On this clone itself: One base away lies a much larger clone, so this may be a sequencing read error. This chain's CDR3 is CASSLTGNNSPLHF. As DNA, the CDR3 is TGCGCCAGCAGCCTGACAGGGAATAATTCACCCCTCCACTTT. The chain uses TRBV5-1 and TRBJ1-6; the match to TRBD1 covers 7 bases. The V gene end was trimmed by 4 bases and the J gene end by 5 bases; junction bases not matched to a gene: 3. This CDR3 has 14 residues. CDR1 SGHRS and CDR2 YFSETQ come from the germline V gene.

V gene TRBV4-1 combines with J gene TRBJ2-7; 7 nucleotides match TRBD1. The CDR3 is made up of 15 amino acids. J was trimmed by 2 bases and V by 0 bases; bases with no gene match: 4. Looked up from germline, CDR1 is MGHRA and CDR2 is YSYEKL. CDR3 nucleotides: TGCGCCAGCAGCCAAGAATTCACAGGGGCCTACGAGCAGTACTTC. Protein product: CASSQEFTGAYEQYF.

This chain links TRBV18 with TRBJ2-5; D uncertain. The germline CDR1 and CDR2 sequences are KGHSH and LQKENI. V was clipped by 1 base and J by 0 bases, with 3 bases between them. The CDR3 contains 13 residues. In nucleotides, the CDR3 is TGTGCCAGCTCACCACGAGACCAAGAGACCCAGTACTTC. Its translation: CASSPRDQETQYF.

This clone was recorded many times. The chain combines TRBV5-1 with TRBJ2-5; 8 nucleotides line up with TRBD2. The CDR3 length is 14 residues. CDR1 is SGHRS and CDR2 is YFSETQ in the germline V gene. V lost 4 bases and J lost 5; bases outside the gene matches: 7. The CDR3 nucleotides read TGCGCCAGCAGCACCGGGACTAGTCGTGAGACCCAGTACTTC. Its translation is CASSTGTSRETQYF.

This chain joins TRBV7-9 and TRBJ1-4; D not resolved. V was clipped by 6 bases and J by 7 bases, with 18 bases between them. This CDR3 comprises 15 residues. Germline V gene lookup returns CDR1 SEHNR and CDR2 FQNEAQ (reference sequence). The CDR3 loop reads CASSFTAGLTEKLFF. The DNA for the CDR3 is TGTGCCAGCAGTTTCACAGCCGGCCTTACTGAAAAACTGTTTTTT.

In its sample, this clone was seen a few times. V gene TRBV19 combines with J gene TRBJ1-5, with a tentative D call TRBD1 (5 bases). CDR3 length equals 15 residues. Trimming stripped 4 bases from V and 0 bases from J, with 10 bases between. The germline gives CDR1 LNHDA, CDR2 SQIVND (reference sequence). The CDR3 protein is CASSKTGFSNQPQHF. Written as DNA, the CDR3 is TGTGCCAGTAGTAAAACAGGTTTTAGCAATCAGCCCCAGCATTTT.

J is TRBJ1-2 and V is TRBV7-2; D uncertain. The germline V gene has CDR1 SGHTA and CDR2 FQGNSA. V was clipped by 5 bases and J by 4 bases, with 17 bases between them. This CDR3 contains 15 residues. CDR3 protein: CASSPGVARLYGYTF. The CDR3 nucleotides are TGTGCCAGCAGCCCCGGAGTCGCGAGACTCTATGGCTACACCTTC.

This chain uses TRBV9 with TRBJ1-2, with 8 bases identical to TRBD1. With V trimmed by 3 bases and J by 5 bases, 9 bases remained unmatched. This CDR3 contains 15 residues. From germline, CDR1 is SGDLS and CDR2 YYNGEE. CDR3 DNA sequence: TGTGCCAGCAGCGCCAGGACAGGGCAAACTTATGGCTACACCTTC. Protein: CASSARTGQTYGYTF.

The rearrangement links TRBV18 to TRBJ1-3; D unresolved. This CDR3 has 15 residues. Trimming left V 0 bases short and J 4 bases short, with 10 bases between. The germline V gene encodes CDR1 KGHSH and CDR2 LQKENI. Here the CDR3 DNA reads TGTGCCAGCTCACCACCGAACTCGGGAGGAAACACCATATATTTT. It translates to CASSPPNSGGNTIYF. Variable domain in full (rest from reference TRBV18 and TRBJ1-3): NAGVMQNPRHLVRRRGQEARLRCSPMKGHSHVYWYRQLPEEGLKFMVYLQKENIIDESGMPKERFSAEFPKEGPSILRIQQVVRGDSAAYFCASSPPNSGGNTIYFGEGSWLTVV.

This clone turned up a few times. This rearrangement joins TRBV21-1 to TRBJ2-5; TRBD2 is taken as the D call from the table, unchecked against the DNA. TRBV21-1 is annotated as a pseudogene. The CDR3 runs 17 residues. The CDR3 reads CASIPGLAGGSQETQYF. CDR3 nucleotide sequence: TGTGCCAGCATTCCGGGACTAGCGGGGGGCTCCCAAGAGACCCAGTACTTC.

This rearrangement joins TRBV19 to TRBJ1-1; 8 nucleotides line up with TRBD1. V trimming: 6 bases; J trimming: 0 bases; junction bases outside the gene matches: 6. The V gene's germline CDR1 is LNHDA and CDR2 SQIVND (reference sequence). The CDR3 has 15 residues. This chain's CDR3 is CASSGIQGVNTEAFF. The CDR3 region has the DNA TGTGCCAGTAGCGGAATACAGGGGGTGAACACTGAAGCTTTCTTT.

The CDR3 coding sequence is TGCGCCAGCAGCTTGTTGGGAGACGAGCAGTACTTC. This sequence encodes CASSLLGDEQYF. The gene calls are TRBV5-1 and TRBJ2-7, with D tentatively TRBD2 (5 bases). CDR1 is SGHRS, CDR2 YFSETQ, per germline. The V and J ends lost 1 base and 5 bases respectively, with 7 bases between them. CDR3 size: 12 residues.

V is TRBV28 and J is TRBJ2-7, with TRBD2 matching 7 bases. This CDR3 region has 13 residues. V was clipped by 5 bases and J by 5 bases; unmatched bases: 6. Germline V gene sequence: CDR1 MDHEN, CDR2 SYDVKM. The CDR3 region has the DNA TGTGCCAGCAGTCAGGGAGGGTACCACGAGCAGTACTTC. Its translation: CASSQGGYHEQYF.

The chain has TRBV3-1 (or the pseudogene TRBV3-2) and TRBJ1-4, with a possible D match to TRBD1 (5 bases). The germline gives CDR1 LGHDT, CDR2 YNNKEL (reference sequence). The ends were cut back, 4 bases at V and 7 bases at J, with 10 bases in the middle. The CDR3 covers 13 residues. The DNA of the CDR3 is TGTGCCAGCAGCCGCAGGGTTGGTGAAAAACTGTTTTTT. Translated, it gives CASSRRVGEKLFF.

J is TRBJ1-1 and V is TRBV19, with TRBD1 matching 8 bases. Germline V gene lookup returns CDR1 LNHDA and CDR2 SQIVND (reference sequence). The CDR3 contains 15 residues. Trimming cost V 5 bases and J 5 bases; bases outside gene matches: 10. Here the CDR3 reads CASSGQGQAVTEAFF. Here the CDR3 DNA reads TGTGCCAGTAGTGGTCAGGGACAGGCCGTTACTGAAGCTTTCTTT.

This clone was recorded a few times. The chain uses TRBV7-9 and TRBJ2-3; D might be TRBD2 (5 bases). CDR1 and CDR2 from the germline V gene are SEHNR and FQNEAQ (reference sequence). Trimming removed 1 base at V and 0 bases at J, with 14 bases between. This CDR3 is 17 amino acids long. CDR3 region: CASSLGHGGVSTDTQYF. For the CDR3, the DNA is TGTGCCAGCAGCTTAGGTCACGGAGGAGTCAGCACAGATACGCAGTATTTT.

J is TRBJ1-2 and V is TRBV28, with no clear D. This CDR3 has 12 amino acids. Trimming left V 2 bases short and J 10 bases short, with 11 bases between. The V gene's germline CDR1 is MDHEN and CDR2 SYDVKM. The CDR3 DNA follows: TGTGCCAGCAGTTTACCGGGGATTCACTACACCTTC. Protein product: CASSLPGIHYTF.

The chain links TRBV19 to TRBJ2-5, with 10 positions matching TRBD1. The ends lost 5 bases at V and 0 bases at J; junction bases unmatched: 6. The CDR3 consists of 16 residues. Germline-derived CDR1 and CDR2 are LNHDA and SQIVND (reference sequence). The CDR3 protein is CASSSTGTGDQETQYF. As DNA, the CDR3 is TGTGCCAGTAGTTCTACCGGGACAGGGGACCAAGAGACCCAGTACTTC.